The entry below describes one TCR beta chain. This CDR3 has 15 amino acids. Germline V gene data show CDR1 as KGHSH and CDR2 as LQKENI. V trimming: 3 bases; J trimming: 5 bases; junction bases outside the gene matches: 8. It was about 100 million PBMCs that unsorted samples used for genomic DNA. The data were obtained in a study of shared clonotypes between healthy human individuals. Ten immunoSEQ deep assay plates were used to sequence unsorted PBMC DNA. Method: immunoSEQ multiplex PCR; TCRdb's copy keeps in-frame clones and lacks some. The sample has roughly 490,000 clones; approximately 79% are singletons.

The clonotype originates from a woman in her thirties or forties in good health. Some clones in this sample may be carry-over from other donors' samples. The chain has TRBV18 and TRBJ2-5, with 8 bases matching TRBD1. The sequencing input was PBMCs. The CDR3 nucleotides read TGTGCCAGCTCACCGGACAGGGTTGTAGCGGAGACCCAGTACTTC. Encoded protein: CASSPDRVVAETQYF.